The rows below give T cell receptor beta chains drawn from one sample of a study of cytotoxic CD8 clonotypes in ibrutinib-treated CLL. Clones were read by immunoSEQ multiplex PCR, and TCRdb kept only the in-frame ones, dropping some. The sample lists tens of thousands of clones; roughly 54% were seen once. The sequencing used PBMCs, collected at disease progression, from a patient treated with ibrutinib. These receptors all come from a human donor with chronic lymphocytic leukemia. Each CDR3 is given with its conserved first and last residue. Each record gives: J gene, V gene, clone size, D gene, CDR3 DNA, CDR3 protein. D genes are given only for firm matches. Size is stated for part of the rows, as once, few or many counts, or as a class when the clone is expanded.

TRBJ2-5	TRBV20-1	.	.	TGCAGTGCTACGGCCGGGACCCAGTACTTC	CSATAGTQYF
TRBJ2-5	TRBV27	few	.	TGTGCCAGCAGTTTTGCGGGGGCGCGGGAGACCCAGTACTTC	CASSFAGARETQYF
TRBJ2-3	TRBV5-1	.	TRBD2	TGCGCCAGCAGCCGCCTACCCATAGCGGGGGGCAACACAGATACGCAGTATTTT	CASSRLPIAGGNTDTQYF
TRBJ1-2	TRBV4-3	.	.	TGCGCCAGCAGCCAACCAGGGTCCGGGTATTCAGGCTACACCTTC	CASSQPGSGYSGYTF
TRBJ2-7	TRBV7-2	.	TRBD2	TGTGCCAGCAGCCCCGGGAGGGAGCAGTACTTC	CASSPGREQYF
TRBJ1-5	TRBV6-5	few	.	TGTGCCAGCAGCTGGACAATCAATCAGCCCCAGCATTTT	CASSWTINQPQHF
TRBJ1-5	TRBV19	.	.	TGTGCCAGTACCACCTTGGGGGGTCAGCCCCAGCATTTT	CASTTLGGQPQHF
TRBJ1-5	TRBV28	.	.	TGTGCCAGCAGTTCCCGGTGGGCTAGCAATCAGCCCCAGCATTTT	CASSSRWASNQPQHF
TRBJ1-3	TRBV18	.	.	TGTGCCAGCTCACCTAGACAGGAGGGTGGAAACACCATATATTTT	CASSPRQEGGNTIYF
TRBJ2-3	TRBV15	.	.	TGTGCCACCAGCAGAGATTGGGCAAGCACAGATACGCAGTATTTT	CATSRDWASTDTQYF
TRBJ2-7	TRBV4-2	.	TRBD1	TGTGCCAGCAGCCAAGAAGCCCCCGGGACAGGCCTCTCCTACGAGCAGTACTTC	CASSQEAPGTGLSYEQYF
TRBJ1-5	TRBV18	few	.	TGTGCCAGCTCACCCCAGGGAGGTAGCAATCAGCCCCAGCATTTT	CASSPQGGSNQPQHF
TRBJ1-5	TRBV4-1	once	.	TGCGCCAGCAGCTGGGGAAGGAGCAATCAGCCCCAGCATTTT	CASSWGRSNQPQHF
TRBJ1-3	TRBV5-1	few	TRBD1	TGCGCCAGCAGCTTCCAGGGGGCATCTGGAAACACCATATATTTT	CASSFQGASGNTIYF
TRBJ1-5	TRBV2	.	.	TGTGCCAGCAGTGATCTTGCCGTTTTTCAGCCCCAGCATTTT	CASSDLAVFQPQHF
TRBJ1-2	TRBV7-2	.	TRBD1	TGTGCCAGCAGCTTAGCGGCAGGGGGCTCTAACTATGGCTACACCTTC	CASSLAAGGSNYGYTF
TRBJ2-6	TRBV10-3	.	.	TGTGCCATCAGTGACCCAGGTGGGTCTGGGGCCAACGTCCTGACTTTC	CAISDPGGSGANVLTF
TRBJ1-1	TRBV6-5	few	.	TGTGCCAGCAGTTACTCGGGTTCTGAAGCTTTCTTT	CASSYSGSEAFF
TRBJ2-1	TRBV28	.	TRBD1	TGTGCCAGCAGTTTTGGTGACAGGGGTGGAGGTGAGCAGTTCTTC	CASSFGDRGGGEQFF
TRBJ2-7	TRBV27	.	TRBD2	TGTGCCAGCAGTTCACCCGGGGGGGCCGGGCTCTACGAGCAGTACTTC	CASSSPGGAGLYEQYF
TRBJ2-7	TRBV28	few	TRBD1	TGTGCCAGCAGTTCAGCCGGGACAGGGGACCACGAGCAGTACTTC	CASSSAGTGDHEQYF
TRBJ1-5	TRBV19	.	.	TGTGCCAGTAGTATTCTGGAAGAGCAGCCCCAGCATTTT	CASSILEEQPQHF
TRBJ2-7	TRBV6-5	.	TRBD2	TGTGCCAGCAGAGGACTAGCCTACGAGCAGTACTTC	CASRGLAYEQYF
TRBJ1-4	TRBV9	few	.	TGTGCCAGCAGCGTAGGGAATGAAAAACTGTTTTTT	CASSVGNEKLFF
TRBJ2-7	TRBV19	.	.	TGTGCCAGTAGTGACACCTACGAGCAGTACTTC	CASSDTYEQYF
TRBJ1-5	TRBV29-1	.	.	TGCAGCGTTGTACAGGGTAGCAATCAGCCCCAGCATTTT	CSVVQGSNQPQHF
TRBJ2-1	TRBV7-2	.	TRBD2	TGTGCCAGCAGCTTTCAGAGCGGGATGGGATACGATGAGCAGTTCTTC	CASSFQSGMGYDEQFF
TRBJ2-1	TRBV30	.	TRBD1	TGTGCCTGGGGTATGGAAGGGGGCATCCACCCGTTCTTC	CAWGMEGGIHPFF
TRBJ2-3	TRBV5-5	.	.	TGTGCCAGCAGCTTGGCAAAAAGCGCGGGGGCCGGGACAGATACGCAGTATTTT	CASSLAKSAGAGTDTQYF
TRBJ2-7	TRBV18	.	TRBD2	TGTGCCAGCTCACCGGGGACTAGCGGGAACCACGAGCAGTACTTC	CASSPGTSGNHEQYF
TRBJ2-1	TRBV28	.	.	TGTGCCAGCAGTTTTGATCCGCTGGGGGGGCAGTTCTTC	CASSFDPLGGQFF
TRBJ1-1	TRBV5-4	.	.	TGTGCCAGCAGCTTCGATGTCTGGCAGTACACTGAAGCTTTCTTT	CASSFDVWQYTEAFF
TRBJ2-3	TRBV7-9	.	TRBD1	TGTGCCAGCAGCTTAGCCGGGACAGGTTACACAGATACGCAGTATTTT	CASSLAGTGYTDTQYF
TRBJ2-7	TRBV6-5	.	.	TGTGCCAGCAGTTCCGGGCCATCCTACGAGCAGTACTTC	CASSSGPSYEQYF
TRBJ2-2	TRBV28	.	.	TGTGCCAGCAGTCTATATCGTCGGGGCACCGGGGAGCTGTTTTTT	CASSLYRRGTGELFF
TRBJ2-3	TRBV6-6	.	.	TGTGCCAGCACCAACCTCCCCGATACGCAGTATTTT	CASTNLPDTQYF
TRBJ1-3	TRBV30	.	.	TGTGCCTGGAGAAACTGGGGGGTGAGAGGAAACACCATATATTTT	CAWRNWGVRGNTIYF
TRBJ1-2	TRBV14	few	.	TGTGCCAGCAGCCCGGTTGAGAACTATGGCTACACCTTC	CASSPVENYGYTF
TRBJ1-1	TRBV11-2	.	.	TGTGCCAGCAGCTTAGATTCAAATACTGTAGCTTTCTTT	CASSLDSNTVAFF
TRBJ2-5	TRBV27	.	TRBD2	TGTGCCAGCAGTAAGCTAGCGGAAGAGACCCAGTACTTC	CASSKLAEETQYF
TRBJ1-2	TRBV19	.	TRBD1	TGTGCCAGTAGTGTAACAGGGGCTGACTATGGCTACACCTTC	CASSVTGADYGYTF
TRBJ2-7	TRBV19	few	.	TGTGCCAGTAGTATGGGAGGCCCAAGCTCCTACGAGCAGTACTTC	CASSMGGPSSYEQYF
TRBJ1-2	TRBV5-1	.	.	TGCGCCAGCAGCCCCTCGAGGGGACCGACTAACTATGGCTACACCTTC	CASSPSRGPTNYGYTF
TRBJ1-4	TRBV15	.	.	TGTGCCACCAGCAGTCCCGCGGGAGGGGAAAAACTGTTTTTT	CATSSPAGGEKLFF
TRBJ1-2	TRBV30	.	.	TGTGCCTGGAGTGTACGGGAGGAGGTTGGCTACACCTTC	CAWSVREEVGYTF
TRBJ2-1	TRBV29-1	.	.	TGCAGCGTTGAAGTGGTGGTGGGCAATGAGCAGTTCTTC	CSVEVVVGNEQFF
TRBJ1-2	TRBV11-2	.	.	TGTGCCAGCAGCTTAGGGCTTCTGAACTATGGCTACACCTTC	CASSLGLLNYGYTF
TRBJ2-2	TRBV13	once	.	TGTGCCAGCAGCTTAGGCGATAGGGTGAACACCGGGGAGCTGTTTTTT	CASSLGDRVNTGELFF
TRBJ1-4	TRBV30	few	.	TGTGCCTGGAGTGTACGAGAAAAACTGTTTTTT	CAWSVREKLFF
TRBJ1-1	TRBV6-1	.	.	TGTGCCAGCAGGGATGGCCACACTGAAGCTTTCTTT	CASRDGHTEAFF
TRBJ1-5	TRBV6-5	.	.	TGTGCCAGCAGACCGGGCTCCCGAGGCAATCAGCCCCAGCATTTT	CASRPGSRGNQPQHF
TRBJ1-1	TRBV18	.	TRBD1	TGTGCCAGCTCACCCCGGGACAGTAACATGAACACTGAAGCTTTCTTT	CASSPRDSNMNTEAFF
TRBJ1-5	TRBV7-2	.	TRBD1	TGTGCCAGCAGCCAACAGGGGCCGAATAGCAATCAGCCCCAGCATTTT	CASSQQGPNSNQPQHF
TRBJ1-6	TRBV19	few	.	TGTGCCAGTAGAGCTCTCAGGGGCCCAGATTCACCCCTCCACTTT	CASRALRGPDSPLHF
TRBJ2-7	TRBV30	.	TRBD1	TGTGCCTGTAGACAGGGAAACTACGAGCAGTACTTC	CACRQGNYEQYF